The rows below give T cell receptor beta chains drawn from one sample of a study of graft-versus-host responses after intestinal transplantation. Assay used: immunoSEQ multiplex PCR; TCRdb lists only in-frame clones, some missing. The profile shows 85,000 to 100,000 clones, about 91% of them singletons. These receptors' targets are unknown. The input for sequencing was unstimulated CD4+ T cells sorted from spleen or lymph node cells, taken before transplant. The origin of the receptors is a human donor who was the organ donor for an intestinal transplant. Both conserved end residues are part of each CDR3. A D gene is named only where the DNA matches it firmly. Rows give clone size only sometimes, using once, few, many, or a class for an expanded clone.

clone_size j_call d_call v_call cdr3_aa cdr3_nt
NA TRBJ2-7 NA TRBV7-9 CASSLGQPYEQYF TGTGCCAGCAGCTTGGGGCAGCCCTACGAGCAGTACTTC
NA TRBJ1-2 NA TRBV6-1 CASSPYSSREYGYTF TGTGCCAGCAGTCCTTATTCTTCCCGAGAGTATGGCTACACCTTC
NA TRBJ1-6 NA TRBV4-1 CASSPSYNSPLHF TGCGCCAGCAGCCCTAGCTATAATTCACCCCTCCACTTT
NA TRBJ1-2 TRBD1 TRBV19 CARGTAYGYTF TGTGCCAGGGGGACAGCCTATGGCTACACCTTC
once TRBJ1-3 NA TRBV6-1 CASTRDSLSGNTIYF TGTGCCAGCACGAGGGACTCCCTTTCTGGAAACACCATATATTTT
NA TRBJ1-2 NA TRBV2 CASSGIQRNYGYTF TGTGCCAGCAGCGGGATACAGAGGAACTATGGCTACACCTTC
NA TRBJ2-5 TRBD1 TRBV7-9 CASSKGAGGRETQYF TGTGCCAGCAGTAAAGGAGCAGGGGGTCGAGAGACCCAGTACTTC
NA TRBJ2-3 NA TRBV29-1 CSAFNYGLTDTQYF TGCAGCGCGTTCAACTACGGACTCACAGATACGCAGTATTTT
NA TRBJ2-6 TRBD1 TRBV15 CATSRRQGPFSGANVLTF TGTGCCACCAGCAGAAGACAGGGTCCTTTCTCTGGGGCCAACGTCCTGACTTTC
NA TRBJ1-6 TRBD1 TRBV5-1 CASSLLGTADSPLHF TGCGCCAGCAGCTTGTTAGGGACAGCGGATTCACCCCTCCACTTT
once TRBJ1-6 TRBD1 TRBV30 CAWRPQGVGSPLHF TGTGCCTGGAGGCCCCAGGGGGTAGGATCACCCCTCCACTTT
once TRBJ2-1 NA TRBV28 CASSLWAGTSNNEQFF TGTGCCAGCAGTTTATGGGCGGGTACTTCAAACAATGAGCAGTTCTTC
NA TRBJ2-7 TRBD1 TRBV10-3 CAITGGYEQYF TGTGCCATCACAGGGGGCTACGAGCAGTACTTC
once TRBJ2-1 TRBD2 TRBV5-1 CASSFTSGINNEQFF TGCGCCAGCAGCTTCACTAGCGGGATTAACAATGAGCAGTTCTTC
NA TRBJ2-5 TRBD2 TRBV7-8 CASSFYSGRGHETQYF TGTGCCAGCAGCTTCTATAGCGGGAGGGGTCACGAGACCCAGTACTTC
NA TRBJ1-2 NA TRBV6-5 CASSATGTYGYTF TGTGCCAGCAGTGCAACCGGTACCTATGGCTACACCTTC
NA TRBJ1-1 NA TRBV18 CASCPDPGCRAEAFF TGTGCCAGCTGCCCCGACCCAGGGTGTCGGGCTGAAGCTTTCTTT
NA TRBJ2-7 NA TRBV27 CASSLDTLSYEQYF TGTGCCAGCAGTTTAGACACCTTATCCTACGAGCAGTACTTC
NA TRBJ1-2 NA TRBV20-1 CSASPNYGYTF TGCAGTGCTAGTCCGAACTATGGCTACACCTTC
NA TRBJ1-6 NA TRBV30 CAWSSRGGIGNSPLHF TGTGCCTGGAGTTCTCGGGGGGGTATCGGTAATTCACCCCTCCACTTT
NA TRBJ2-1 TRBD2 TRBV19 CASSTSGSYNEQFF TGTGCCAGTAGTACTAGCGGGAGCTACAATGAGCAGTTCTTC
NA TRBJ1-5 NA TRBV28 CASSFVPEEVQPQHF TGTGCCAGCAGTTTTGTACCAGAAGAGGTTCAGCCCCAGCATTTT
NA TRBJ1-2 NA TRBV6-1 CASSELEARGYTF TGTGCCAGCAGTGAATTAGAGGCGCGTGGCTACACCTTC